The rows below give T cell receptor beta chains drawn from one sample of a study of beta chain features in type 1 diabetes. Some clones are missing from TCRdb's copy, which holds only in-frame ones; the method was immunoSEQ multiplex PCR. The table includes hundreds of thousands of clones, about a tenth detected once. Sequenced input: central memory CD4+ T cells from blood. These receptors were obtained from a young man with type 1 diabetes. CDR3s include the opening cysteine and the closing phenylalanine or tryptophan. The order of the fields is CDR3 protein, CDR3 DNA, V gene, clone size, D gene, J gene. D genes are given only for firm matches. Clone size, where shown, is once, few, many, or a class for clones that have expanded.

CASSFGPDWPQHF TGTGCCAGCAGTTTTGGCCCGGATTGGCCCCAGCATTTT TRBV27 - - TRBJ1-5
CASSFKRGYTF TGTGCCAGCAGCTTTAAGCGAGGCTACACCTTC TRBV7-9 - - TRBJ1-2
CSVVDSIGTEAFF TGCAGCGTCGTTGATAGCATAGGCACTGAAGCTTTCTTT TRBV29-1 - - TRBJ1-1
CASSFGASGGAQYF TGTGCCAGCAGCTTCGGCGCTAGCGGGGGGGCCCAGTACTTC TRBV7-9 - TRBD2 TRBJ2-5
CASTDSGPNTGELFF TGTGCCAGCACCGATAGCGGACCGAACACCGGGGAGCTGTTTTTT TRBV7-2 - - TRBJ2-2
CAWSPHNINTEAFF TGTGCCTGGAGCCCTCACAACATCAACACTGAAGCTTTCTTT TRBV30 few - TRBJ1-1
CASSAGTGGVGANVLTF TGTGCCAGCAGCGCCGGGACAGGGGGCGTTGGGGCCAACGTCCTGACTTTC TRBV9 - TRBD1 TRBJ2-6
CASSETSEPTDTQYF TGTGCCAGCAGCGAAACTAGCGAACCCACGGATACGCAGTATTTT TRBV11-2 - TRBD2 TRBJ2-3
CASSLTGLTEAFF TGTGCCAGCAGCCTGACAGGGTTGACTGAAGCTTTCTTT TRBV7-2 few TRBD1 TRBJ1-1
CASSSQGDTEAFF TGTGCCAGCAGCTCGCAGGGTGACACTGAAGCTTTCTTT TRBV7-2 many - TRBJ1-1
CASSLAGDSYNEQFF TGTGCCAGCAGCTTGGCTGGTGACTCCTACAATGAGCAGTTCTTC TRBV5-5 - - TRBJ2-1
CASSAPGQGIPEQYF TGTGCCAGCAGCGCCCCGGGACAGGGTATCCCCGAGCAGTACTTC TRBV7-9 few TRBD1 TRBJ2-7
CASSPQSGEQYF TGTGCCAGCAGCCCCCAGTCGGGCGAGCAGTACTTC TRBV7-6 - - TRBJ2-7
CASSSPRDSNEQFF TGTGCCAGCAGCTCCCCACGGGACTCCAATGAGCAGTTCTTC TRBV7-2 - - TRBJ2-1
CAISRQGEGYTEAFF TGTGCCATCAGCCGACAGGGGGAAGGGTACACTGAAGCTTTCTTT TRBV10-3 few TRBD1 TRBJ1-1
CANSQGAQETQYF TGTGCTAACTCACAGGGGGCCCAAGAGACCCAGTACTTC TRBV28 - TRBD1 TRBJ2-5
CASRPRQGSYEQYF TGTGCCAGCAGACCCCGGCAGGGCTCCTACGAGCAGTACTTC TRBV7-6 - - TRBJ2-7
CASSFRGSYEQYF TGTGCCAGCAGCTTCAGGGGATCCTACGAGCAGTACTTC TRBV7-2 - - TRBJ2-7
CASSSDGSDWQETQYF TGCGCCAGCAGCTCCGACGGGTCCGATTGGCAAGAGACCCAGTACTTC TRBV5-1 - - TRBJ2-5
CASNRCYEQYF TGTGCCAGCAACAGGTGTTACGAGCAGTACTTC TRBV6-5 - - TRBJ2-7
CASSQTEGETEAFF TGCGCCAGCAGTCAGACAGAAGGGGAAACTGAAGCTTTCTTT TRBV10-2 few - TRBJ1-1
CAISESSRTGAVYEQYF TGTGCCATCAGTGAGTCCTCTAGGACAGGGGCGGTCTACGAGCAGTACTTC TRBV10-3 - TRBD1 TRBJ2-7
CASSTTREGGELFF TGTGCCAGCAGTACTACCCGGGAAGGCGGGGAGCTGTTTTTT TRBV28 - - TRBJ2-2
CAWSPTPMNTEAFF TGTGCCTGGAGCCCAACACCGATGAACACTGAAGCTTTCTTT TRBV30 few - TRBJ1-1
CASSLQITSSVYEQYF TGTGCCAGCAGCTTGCAAATTACTAGCTCCGTCTACGAGCAGTACTTC TRBV5-4 - - TRBJ2-7
CASSLVLAGMSQETQYF TGCGCCAGCAGCTTGGTTTTAGCGGGCATGTCCCAAGAGACCCAGTACTTC TRBV5-1 few TRBD2 TRBJ2-5
CASSLAGVVASGANVLTF TGTGCCAGCAGCCTCGCTGGGGTGGTGGCCTCTGGGGCCAACGTCCTGACTTTC TRBV9 few - TRBJ2-6
CASSVTGVGTGELFF TGCGCCAGCAGTGTAACGGGGGTGGGCACCGGGGAGCTGTTTTTT TRBV10-2 few - TRBJ2-2
CASARGASTEAFF TGCGCCAGCGCTAGGGGGGCTAGCACTGAAGCTTTCTTT TRBV4-1 many - TRBJ1-1
CASSLWVQGASNGELFF TGTGCCAGCAGTTTATGGGTACAGGGGGCGTCAAACGGGGAGCTGTTTTTT TRBV27 - TRBD1 TRBJ2-2
CASMTRGAQETQYF TGTGCCAGTATGACCAGGGGGGCCCAAGAGACCCAGTACTTC TRBV19 - - TRBJ2-5
CATSSQQGNEQYF TGTGCCACCAGCAGCCAACAGGGTAACGAGCAGTACTTC TRBV15 - - TRBJ2-7
CASSLSAGATTDTQYF TGCGCCAGCAGCTTATCGGCGGGGGCAACCACAGATACGCAGTATTTT TRBV5-1 - - TRBJ2-3
CASSPITRTRSGNTIYF TGTGCCAGCTCACCAATAACCAGGACTCGCTCTGGAAACACCATATATTTT TRBV18 - - TRBJ1-3
CASSRQGPSYEQYF TGTGCCAGCAGTAGACAGGGGCCCTCCTACGAGCAGTACTTC TRBV25-1 few TRBD1 TRBJ2-7
CASSYDRAAYEQYF TGTGCCAGCAGCTATGACAGGGCGGCCTACGAGCAGTACTTC TRBV11-2 - TRBD1 TRBJ2-7
CSVRKGARNEQFF TGCAGCGTTAGGAAGGGGGCGAGAAATGAGCAGTTCTTC TRBV29-1 - TRBD1 TRBJ2-1
CASSGGLAVLAKNIQYF TGTGCCAGCAGTGGAGGACTAGCGGTCCTAGCCAAAAACATTCAGTACTTC TRBV2 - TRBD2 TRBJ2-4
CASSPDAGELFF TGTGCCAGCTCACCGGACGCCGGGGAGCTGTTTTTT TRBV18 many - TRBJ2-2
CASSELGDSNQPQHF TGTGCCAGCAGTGAATTGGGGGATAGCAATCAGCCCCAGCATTTT TRBV2 few - TRBJ1-5
CASSAGHWSTDTQYF TGTGCCAGCAGCGCCGGACACTGGAGCACAGATACGCAGTATTTT TRBV9 - - TRBJ2-3
CASSPRQASGELFF TGCGCCAGCAGCCCCAGACAGGCATCCGGGGAGCTGTTTTTT TRBV5-1 - - TRBJ2-2
CAWEETNTEAFF TGTGCCTGGGAAGAAACGAACACTGAAGCTTTCTTT TRBV30 few - TRBJ1-1
CASSSEGLAGWGETQYF TGTGCCAGCAGTTCAGAGGGACTAGCGGGGTGGGGAGAGACCCAGTACTTC TRBV27 - TRBD2 TRBJ2-5
CASSVEFPGSGANVLTF TGCGCCAGCAGCGTGGAGTTCCCAGGCTCTGGGGCCAACGTCCTGACTTTC TRBV4-3 few - TRBJ2-6
CASSQSDLSGNTIYF TGTGCCAGCAGCCAAAGCGACCTCTCTGGAAACACCATATATTTT TRBV9 - - TRBJ1-3